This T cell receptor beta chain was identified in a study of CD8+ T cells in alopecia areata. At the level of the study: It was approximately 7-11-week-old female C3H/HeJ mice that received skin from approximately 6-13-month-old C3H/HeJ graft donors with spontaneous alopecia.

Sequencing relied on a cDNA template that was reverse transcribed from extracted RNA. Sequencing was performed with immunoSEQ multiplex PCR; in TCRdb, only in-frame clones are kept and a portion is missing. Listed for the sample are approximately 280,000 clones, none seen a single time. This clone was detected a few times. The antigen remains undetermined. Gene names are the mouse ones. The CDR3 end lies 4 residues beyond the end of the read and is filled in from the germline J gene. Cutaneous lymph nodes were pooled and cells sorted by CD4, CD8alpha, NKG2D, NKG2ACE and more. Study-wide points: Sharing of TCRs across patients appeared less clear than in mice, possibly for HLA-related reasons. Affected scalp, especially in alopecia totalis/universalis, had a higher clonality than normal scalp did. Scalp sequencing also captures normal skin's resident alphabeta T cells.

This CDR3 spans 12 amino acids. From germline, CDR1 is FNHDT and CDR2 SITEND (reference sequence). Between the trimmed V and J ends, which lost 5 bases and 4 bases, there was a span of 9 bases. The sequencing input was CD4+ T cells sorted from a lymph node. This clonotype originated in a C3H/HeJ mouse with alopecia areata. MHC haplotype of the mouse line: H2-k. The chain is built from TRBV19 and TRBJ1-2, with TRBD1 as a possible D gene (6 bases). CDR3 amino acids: CASSQGTSDYTF. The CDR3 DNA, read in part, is TGTGCCAGCAGCCAGGGGACCTCC.